The 28 T cell receptor beta chains presented below share a single source sample, sequenced in a study of cytomegalovirus exposure and HLA in healthy donors. This PCR relied on a set of 60 Vbeta primers and 13 Jbeta primers. Only in-frame clones appear in the TCRdb table, and some are missing; sequencing was by immunoSEQ multiplex PCR. The sample table includes 55,000 to 80,000 clones. Sequences were obtained from PBMCs. These TCRs come from a man aged 35 to 55 in good health and CMV-seronegative.

In nucleotides, the CDR3 is TGTGCCAGCAGTCCGAACTATAGGACGGGAAAAAACATTCAGTACTTC. This translates into CASSPNYRTGKNIQYF. V and J are TRBV28 and TRBJ2-4; D may be TRBD2 (5 bases). The CDR3 spans 16 residues. The germline V gene has CDR1 MDHEN and CDR2 SYDVKM. The V end lost 5 bases, the J end lost 4 bases, and 18 bases lay between the germline ends.

The rearrangement uses TRBV7-3 and TRBJ1-2; a possible D gene is TRBD1 (6 bases). V was clipped by 1 base and J by 5 bases, with 14 bases between them. Germline CDR1 and CDR2: SGHTA and FQGTGA. This CDR3 is built from 15 residues. In nucleotides, the CDR3 is TGTGCCAGCAGCTTAAGCCCCGGGACAAAATATGGCTACACCTTC. Protein: CASSLSPGTKYGYTF.

V usage is TRBV9 and J usage is TRBJ2-1; 8 bases map to TRBD1. The junction had 9 bases not matched to a gene; V was cut back by 3 bases and J by 1 base. Germline values: CDR1 SGDLS, CDR2 YYNGEE. The CDR3 is 17 residues long. CDR3 loop: CASSGSRTGNSYNEQFF. In DNA, the CDR3 is TGTGCCAGCAGCGGCTCCCGGACAGGGAATTCCTACAATGAGCAGTTCTTC. The full variable domain, its missing parts supplied by reference TRBV9 and TRBJ2-1, is DSGVTQTPKHLITATGQRVTLRCSPRSGDLSVYWYQQSLDQGLQFLIQYYNGEERAKGNILERFSAQQFPDLHSELNLSSLELGDSALYFCASSGSRTGNSYNEQFFGPGTRLTVL.

The chain links TRBV7-9 to TRBJ2-7, with 14 bases that match TRBD2. The CDR3 spans 17 residues. The V gene's germline CDR1 is SEHNR and CDR2 FQNEAQ (reference sequence). The V gene end was trimmed by 5 bases and the J gene end by 3 bases; junction bases not matched to a gene: 9. The CDR3 DNA follows: TGTGCCAGCAGCCAGAGAGGGGGACTAGCGGGGGACTACGAGCAGTACTTC. Its translation: CASSQRGGLAGDYEQYF.

The chain uses TRBV15 and TRBJ2-7, with TRBD1 matching 8 bases. Losses at the gene ends were 4 bases for V and 3 bases for J; bases not matched to a gene: 2. This CDR3 is 13 amino acids long. The germline V gene has CDR1 LNHNV and CDR2 YYDKDF (reference sequence). The CDR3 DNA reads TGTGCCACCAGCATCGGACAGGGCTACGAGCAGTACTTC. This sequence encodes CATSIGQGYEQYF.

This chain joins TRBV2 and TRBJ1-2; D is possibly TRBD1 (5 bases). The CDR3 extends over 12 amino acids. Germline loops: CDR1 SNHLY, CDR2 FYNNEI. The germline V and J ends were trimmed by 6 bases and 4 bases, with 9 bases remaining between them. The CDR3 spells CASRDDSYGYTF. CDR3 DNA sequence: TGTGCCAGCAGGGACGACAGCTATGGCTACACCTTC.

The chain uses TRBV11-2 and TRBJ2-1; D perhaps matches TRBD2 (5 bases). Trimming took 0 bases from V and 3 from J, leaving 9 bases between them. This CDR3 spans 15 amino acids. CDR1 and CDR2 (germline): SGHAT, FQNNGV. The CDR3 here is CASSLERAYYNEQFF. CDR3 nucleotide sequence: TGTGCCAGCAGCTTAGAGAGGGCCTACTACAATGAGCAGTTCTTC.

The gene calls are TRBV18 and TRBJ1-3, with 8 bases lining up with TRBD1. With V trimmed by 6 bases and J by 7 bases, 11 bases remained unmatched. The V gene's germline CDR1 is KGHSH and CDR2 LQKENI. The CDR3 runs 15 residues. The CDR3 loop is CASSPSDRVLNTIYF. CDR3 DNA: TGTGCCAGCTCCCCTTCGGACAGGGTGCTCAACACCATATATTTT.

This sequence joins TRBV18 and TRBJ1-5; 7 nucleotides line up with TRBD1. Looked up from germline, CDR1 is KGHSH and CDR2 is LQKENI. After removal of 2 bases from V and 4 bases from J, the junction contained 8 bases not matched to a gene. CDR3 length equals 16 residues. The CDR3 DNA is TGTGCCAGCTCACCATCTCCCGGGACAGAGAATCAGCCCCAGCATTTT. Encoded protein: CASSPSPGTENQPQHF.

The gene calls are TRBV7-9 and TRBJ1-1, with D possibly being TRBD1 (6 bases). With 6 bases removed from V and 5 bases from J, the gap between germline ends came to 25 bases. The CDR3 runs 17 residues. Germline-derived CDR1 and CDR2 are SEHNR and FQNEAQ (reference sequence). The CDR3 loop is CASRVDRPSFLFTEAFF. CDR3 in DNA: TGTGCCAGCAGGGTAGACAGGCCGTCCTTTCTATTTACTGAAGCTTTCTTT.

CDR3 nucleotide sequence: TGTGCCTGGAGTGCTCTTGATACAGGGGGCCCCCCTGGCTACACCTTC. This encodes CAWSALDTGGPPGYTF. The chain has TRBV30 and TRBJ1-2; 9 bases line up with TRBD1. The CDR3 sequence is 16 residues long. J gave up 7 bases and V 1 base, and 13 bases lay outside the gene matches. Germline V gene data show CDR1 as GTSNPN and CDR2 as SVGIG (reference sequence).

The V gene is TRBV6-1, the J gene TRBJ2-7, with 9 nucleotides matching TRBD1. The germline V gene encodes CDR1 MNHNS and CDR2 SASEGT. The CDR3 extends over 15 amino acids. V gave up 7 bases and J gave up 3 bases; unmatched junction bases: 10. The chain's CDR3 is CASILAGQGNYEQYF. The CDR3 DNA reads as TGTGCCAGCATCCTCGCTGGACAGGGGAACTACGAGCAGTACTTC.

V gene TRBV10-1 combines with J gene TRBJ1-5; 10 nucleotides align to TRBD1. From germline, CDR1 is WNHNN and CDR2 SYGVQD (reference sequence). This CDR3 is 17 amino acids long. The junction had 7 bases not matched to a gene; V was cut back by 3 bases and J by 2 bases. CDR3 amino acids: CASSDPTGGLGNQPQHF. The CDR3 DNA reads TGCGCCAGCAGTGATCCGACAGGGGGCTTGGGCAATCAGCCCCAGCATTTT.

With respect to this clone: Within the sample, other DNA sequences also encode this same CDR3. The V call is TRBV7-3, the J call TRBJ2-1; D remains ambiguous. The CDR3 sequence is 15 residues long. Trimming removed 2 bases at V and 0 bases at J, with 8 bases between. CDR1 and CDR2 from the germline V gene are SGHTA and FQGTGA. CDR3 nucleotides: TGTGCCAGCAGCTTATCCGGCGGCTCCTACAATGAGCAGTTCTTC. Encoded protein: CASSLSGGSYNEQFF.

The chain carries TRBV5-5 and TRBJ2-7; D remains unclear. Germline loops: CDR1 SGHKS, CDR2 YYEKEE (reference sequence). V shed 0 bases and J shed 4 bases, with 14 bases lying between them. The CDR3 sequence is 15 residues long. In nucleotides, the CDR3 is TGTGCCAGCAGCTTGGACGGTAGAGCCCTTTACGAGCAGTACTTC. This encodes CASSLDGRALYEQYF.

The V and J genes are TRBV27 and TRBJ1-4; no definite D call. The CDR3 runs to 14 residues. CDR1 is MNHEY, CDR2 SMNVEV, per germline (reference sequence). Trimming left V 2 bases short and J 9 bases short, with 13 bases between. The CDR3 region has the DNA TGTGCCAGCAGTTTAGGAGCGCACAACCAAAAACTGTTTTTT. Residues: CASSLGAHNQKLFF.

The chain employs TRBV6-5 and TRBJ1-3; 7 nucleotides match TRBD1. Per the germline V gene, CDR1 is MNHEY and CDR2 is SVGAGI. The CDR3 runs to 13 residues. Trimming took 10 bases from V and 4 from J; bases not matched to a gene: 7. The CDR3 is CATIDRAGNTIYF. The CDR3 DNA sequence: TGTGCCACAATAGACAGGGCCGGAAACACCATATATTTT.

J is TRBJ2-3 and V is TRBV30; perhaps TRBD2 as D (5 bases). The CDR3 covers 14 residues. Trimming removed 2 bases at V and 4 bases at J, with 13 bases between. Germline-derived CDR1 and CDR2 are GTSNPN and SVGIG (reference sequence). The CDR3 DNA reads TGTGCCTGGAGTCGAGGCGCGGGCTCAGATACGCAGTATTTT. This sequence encodes CAWSRGAGSDTQYF.

This rearrangement joins TRBV30 to TRBJ1-6; D may be TRBD1 (5 bases). The CDR3 is 14 residues long. Trimming removed 2 bases from V and 10 bases from J, with 15 bases in between. The V gene's germline CDR1 is GTSNPN and CDR2 SVGIG (reference sequence). The DNA of the CDR3 is TGTGCCTGGAGTAGGGGCAGGGCCGAATCACCCCTCCACTTT. It specifies CAWSRGRAESPLHF.

CDR3 region: CASSVTEQTGELFF. The CDR3, as DNA: TGTGCCAGCAGTGTGACAGAGCAGACCGGGGAGCTGTTTTTT. The chain uses TRBV2 and TRBJ2-2, with D perhaps matching TRBD1 (5 bases). Germline loops: CDR1 SNHLY, CDR2 FYNNEI. CDR3 length: 14 residues. V dropped 4 bases and J dropped 5 bases, with 11 bases sitting between them.

The chain is built from TRBV5-1 and TRBJ1-2; D not resolved. Looked up from germline, CDR1 is SGHRS and CDR2 is YFSETQ. V dropped 0 bases and J dropped 0 bases, with 6 bases sitting between them. The CDR3 is 14 residues long. The CDR3 sequence is CASSLGETNYGYTF. The CDR3 bases are TGCGCCAGCAGCTTGGGTGAGACTAACTATGGCTACACCTTC.

This sequence joins TRBV19 and TRBJ1-5, with D unclear. This CDR3 region has 18 residues. Trimming stripped 6 bases from V and 0 bases from J, with 21 bases between. CDR1 is LNHDA and CDR2 is SQIVND in the germline V gene (reference sequence). In DNA form, the CDR3 reads TGTGCCAGTAGGGAACCGGGAGTTACTACCGTTAGCAATCAGCCCCAGCATTTT. This codes for CASREPGVTTVSNQPQHF.

The chain employs TRBV5-1 and TRBJ1-4, with 7 nucleotides matching TRBD1. V lost 0 bases, J lost 4 bases, and 3 bases stayed unmatched. The CDR3 is 15 amino acids. Germline CDR1 reads SGHRS; CDR2 reads YFSETQ. CDR3 sequence (DNA): TGCGCCAGCAGCTTGGGACAGGGCGTTAATGAAAAACTGTTTTTT. This translates into CASSLGQGVNEKLFF.

This chain connects TRBV6-4 to TRBJ2-3; 10 nucleotides match TRBD2. Germline V gene sequence: CDR1 MRHNA, CDR2 SNTAGT. V shed 6 bases, J shed 3 bases, and the junction held 6 bases outside the gene matches. The length of the CDR3 is 15 residues. As DNA, the CDR3 is TGTGCCAGCAGCGTAACTAGCGGGGCGACAGATACGCAGTATTTT. Protein sequence: CASSVTSGATDTQYF.

The genes are TRBV15 and TRBJ2-5; the D gene is possibly TRBD1 (6 bases). Trimming took 1 base from V and 2 from J, leaving 8 bases between them. Germline CDR1 and CDR2: LNHNV and YYDKDF (reference sequence). The CDR3 covers 14 residues. CDR3 DNA: TGTGCCACCAGCAGAGTCGGACAGCAAGAGACCCAGTACTTC. This translates into CATSRVGQQETQYF.

Details on this clone: The sample has other DNA sequences that encode this CDR3 too. The chain combines TRBV10-3 with TRBJ2-3, with unresolved D. CDR1 is ENHRY and CDR2 is SYGVKD in the germline V gene. Trimming cost V 3 bases and J 5 bases, with 9 bases left between them. The length of the CDR3 is 13 residues. CDR3 nucleotide sequence: TGTGCCATCAGTGAATCAACTTTAGATACGCAGTATTTT. It codes for CAISESTLDTQYF.

This chain links TRBV18 with TRBJ2-5; D is perhaps TRBD1 (6 bases). The J call is uncertain, as TRBJ2-7 better fits the DNA end. Germline V CDR1 and CDR2: KGHSH, LQKENI. The CDR3 length is 14 residues. The CDR3: CASSPPTRGYEQYF. The CDR3 bases are TGTGCCAGCTCACCACCGACCAGGGGTTACGAGCAGTACTTC.

The chain is built from TRBV6-5 and TRBJ2-2; 8 bases are a match to TRBD2. Germline V CDR1 and CDR2: MNHEY, SVGAGI. This CDR3 comprises 15 residues. With V trimmed by 6 bases and J by 5 bases, 8 bases remained unmatched. CDR3 nucleotide sequence: TGTGCCAGCAGGGCCTCCAGCGGGGGAACCGGGGAGCTGTTTTTT. Encoded protein: CASRASSGGTGELFF.